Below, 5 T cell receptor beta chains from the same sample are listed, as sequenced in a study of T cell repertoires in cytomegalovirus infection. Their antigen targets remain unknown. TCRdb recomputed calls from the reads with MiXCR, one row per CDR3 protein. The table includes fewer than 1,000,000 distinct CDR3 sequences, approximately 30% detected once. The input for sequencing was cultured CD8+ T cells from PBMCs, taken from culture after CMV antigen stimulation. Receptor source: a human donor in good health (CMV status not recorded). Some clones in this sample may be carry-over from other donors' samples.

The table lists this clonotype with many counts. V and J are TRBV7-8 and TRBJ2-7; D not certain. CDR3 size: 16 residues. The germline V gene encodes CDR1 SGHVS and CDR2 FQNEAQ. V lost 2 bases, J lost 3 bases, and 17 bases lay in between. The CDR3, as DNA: TGTGCCAGCAGCTTACGTCCTATGGGCCGATTCTACGAGCAGTACTTC. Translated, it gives CASSLRPMGRFYEQYF.

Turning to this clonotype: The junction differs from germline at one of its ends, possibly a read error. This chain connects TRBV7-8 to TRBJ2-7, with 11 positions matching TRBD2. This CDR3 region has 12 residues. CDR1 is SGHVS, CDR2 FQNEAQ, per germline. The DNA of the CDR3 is TGTGCCAGCAGCCCGGGACTAGCGGCCTGGCACTTC. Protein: CASSPGLAAWHF.

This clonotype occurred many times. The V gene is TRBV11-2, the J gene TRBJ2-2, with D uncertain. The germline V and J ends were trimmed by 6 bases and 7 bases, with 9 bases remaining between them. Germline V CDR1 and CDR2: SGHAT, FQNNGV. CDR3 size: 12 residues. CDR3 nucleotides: TGTGCCAGCAGTAGCCCCAACGGGGAGCTGTTTTTT. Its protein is CASSSPNGELFF. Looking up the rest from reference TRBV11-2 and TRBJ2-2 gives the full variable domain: EAGVAQSPRYKIIEKRQSVAFWCNPISGHATLYWYQQILGQGPKLLIQFQNNGVVDDSQLPKDRFSAERLKGVDSTLKIQPAKLEDSAVYLCASSSPNGELFFGEGSRLTVL.

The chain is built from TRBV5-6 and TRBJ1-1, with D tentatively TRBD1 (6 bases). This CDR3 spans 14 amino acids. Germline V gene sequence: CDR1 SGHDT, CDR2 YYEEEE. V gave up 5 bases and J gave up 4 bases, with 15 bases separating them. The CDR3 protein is CASRQTGLATEAFF. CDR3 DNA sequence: TGTGCCAGCAGACAAACAGGGTTAGCCACTGAAGCTTTCTTT. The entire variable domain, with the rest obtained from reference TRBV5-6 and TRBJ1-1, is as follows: DAGVTQSPTHLIKTRGQQVTLRCSPKSGHDTVSWYQQALGQGPQFIFQYYEEEERQRGNFPDRFSGHQFPNYSSELNVNALLLGDSALYLCASRQTGLATEAFFGQGTRLTVV.

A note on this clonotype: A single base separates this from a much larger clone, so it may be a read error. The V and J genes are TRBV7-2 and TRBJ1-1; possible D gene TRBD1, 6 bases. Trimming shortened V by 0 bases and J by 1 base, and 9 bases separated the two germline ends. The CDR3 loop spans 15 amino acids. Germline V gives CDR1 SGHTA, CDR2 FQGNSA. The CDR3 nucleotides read TGTGCCAGCAGCTTAGCAGGGGGGAAGAACACTGAAGCTTTCTTT. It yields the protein CASSLAGGKNTEAFF.